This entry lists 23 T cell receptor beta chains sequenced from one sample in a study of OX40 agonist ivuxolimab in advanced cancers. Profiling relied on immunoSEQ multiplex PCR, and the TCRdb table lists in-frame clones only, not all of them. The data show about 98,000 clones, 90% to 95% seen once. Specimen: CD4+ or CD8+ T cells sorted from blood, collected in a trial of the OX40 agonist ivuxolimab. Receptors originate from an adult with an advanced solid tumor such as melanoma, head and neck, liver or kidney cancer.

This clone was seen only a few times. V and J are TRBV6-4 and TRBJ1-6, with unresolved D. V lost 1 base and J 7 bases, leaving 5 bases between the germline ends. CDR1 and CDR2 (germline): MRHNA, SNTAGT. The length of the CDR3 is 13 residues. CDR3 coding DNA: TGTGCCAGCAGTGACTTTGGAAATTCACCCCTCCACTTT. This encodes CASSDFGNSPLHF.

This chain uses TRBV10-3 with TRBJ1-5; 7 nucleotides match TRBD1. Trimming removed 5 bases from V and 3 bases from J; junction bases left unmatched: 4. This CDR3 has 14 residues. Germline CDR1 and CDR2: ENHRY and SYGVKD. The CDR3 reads CAISRQGDNQPQHF. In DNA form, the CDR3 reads TGTGCCATCAGTAGACAGGGAGACAATCAGCCCCAGCATTTT.

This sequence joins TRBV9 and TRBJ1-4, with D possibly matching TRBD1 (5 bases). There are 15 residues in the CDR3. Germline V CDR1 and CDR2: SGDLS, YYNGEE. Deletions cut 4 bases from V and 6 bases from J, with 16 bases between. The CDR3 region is CASSPRGGWDEKLFF. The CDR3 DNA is TGTGCCAGCAGCCCCCGCGGGGGATGGGATGAAAAACTGTTTTTT.

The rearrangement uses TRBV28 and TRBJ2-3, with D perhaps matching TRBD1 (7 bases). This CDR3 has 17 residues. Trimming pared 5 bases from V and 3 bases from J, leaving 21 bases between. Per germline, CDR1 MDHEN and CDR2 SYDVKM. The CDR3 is CASSPPGGGGMTDTQYF. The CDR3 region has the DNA TGTGCCAGCAGTCCACCCGGAGGGGGCGGGATGACAGATACGCAGTATTTT.

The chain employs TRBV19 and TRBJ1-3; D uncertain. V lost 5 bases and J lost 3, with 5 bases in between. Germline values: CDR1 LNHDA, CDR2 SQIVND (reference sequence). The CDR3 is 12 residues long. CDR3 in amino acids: CASSPIGNTIYF. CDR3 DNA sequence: TGTGCCAGTAGTCCGATTGGAAACACCATATATTTT. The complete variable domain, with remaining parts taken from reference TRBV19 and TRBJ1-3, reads DGGITQSPKYLFRKEGQNVTLSCEQNLNHDAMYWYRQDPGQGLRLIYYSQIVNDFQKGDIAEGYSVSREKKESFPLTVTSAQKNPTAFYLCASSPIGNTIYFGEGSWLTVV.

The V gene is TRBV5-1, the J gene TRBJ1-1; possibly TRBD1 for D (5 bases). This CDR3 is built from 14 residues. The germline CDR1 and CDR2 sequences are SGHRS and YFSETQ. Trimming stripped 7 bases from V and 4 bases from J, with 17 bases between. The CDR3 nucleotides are TGCGCCAGCGGCCACGGAGGGGCTGGCACTGAAGCTTTCTTT. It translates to CASGHGGAGTEAFF.

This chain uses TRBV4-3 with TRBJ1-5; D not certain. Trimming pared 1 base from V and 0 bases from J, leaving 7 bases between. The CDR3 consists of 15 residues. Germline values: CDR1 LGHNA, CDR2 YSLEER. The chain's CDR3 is CASSQGFYSNQPQHF. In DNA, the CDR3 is TGCGCCAGCAGCCAAGGATTTTATAGCAATCAGCCCCAGCATTTT.

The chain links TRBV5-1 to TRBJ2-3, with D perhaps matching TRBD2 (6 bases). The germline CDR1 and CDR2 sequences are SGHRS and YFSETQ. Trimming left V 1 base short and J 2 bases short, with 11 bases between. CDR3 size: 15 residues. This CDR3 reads CASSLLRLDTDTQYF. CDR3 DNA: TGCGCCAGCAGCTTGCTTAGACTAGACACAGATACGCAGTATTTT.

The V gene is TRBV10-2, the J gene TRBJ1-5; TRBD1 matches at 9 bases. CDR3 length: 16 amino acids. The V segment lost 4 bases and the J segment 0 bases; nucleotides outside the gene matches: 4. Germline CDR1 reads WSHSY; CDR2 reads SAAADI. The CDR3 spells CASSGGQGNSNQPQHF. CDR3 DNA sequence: TGCGCCAGCAGTGGTGGACAGGGGAATAGCAATCAGCCCCAGCATTTT.

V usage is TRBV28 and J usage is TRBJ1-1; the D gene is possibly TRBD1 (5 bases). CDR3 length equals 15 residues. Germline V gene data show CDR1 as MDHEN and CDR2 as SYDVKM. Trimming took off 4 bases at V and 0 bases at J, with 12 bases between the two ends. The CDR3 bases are TGTGCCAGCAGTTCAGCGGGGCTCCTGAACACTGAAGCTTTCTTT. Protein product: CASSSAGLLNTEAFF.

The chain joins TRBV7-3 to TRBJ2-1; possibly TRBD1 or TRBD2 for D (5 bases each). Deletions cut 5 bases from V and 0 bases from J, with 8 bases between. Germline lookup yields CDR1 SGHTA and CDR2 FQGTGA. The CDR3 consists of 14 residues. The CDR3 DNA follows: TGTGCCAGCAGCAGGGACCACTCCTACAATGAGCAGTTCTTC. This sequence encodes CASSRDHSYNEQFF.

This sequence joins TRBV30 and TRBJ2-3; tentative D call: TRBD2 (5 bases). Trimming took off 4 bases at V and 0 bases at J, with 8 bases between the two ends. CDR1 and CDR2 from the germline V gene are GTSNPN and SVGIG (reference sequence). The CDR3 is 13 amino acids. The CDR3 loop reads CAWNGGSTDTQYF. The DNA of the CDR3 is TGTGCCTGGAATGGCGGGAGCACAGATACGCAGTATTTT.

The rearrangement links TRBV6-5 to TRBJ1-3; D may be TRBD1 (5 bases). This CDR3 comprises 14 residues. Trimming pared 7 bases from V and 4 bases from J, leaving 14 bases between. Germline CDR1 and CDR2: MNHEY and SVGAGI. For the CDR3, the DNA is TGTGCCAGCAAAAAAGGGTCAGGGGGAAACACCATATATTTT. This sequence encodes CASKKGSGGNTIYF.

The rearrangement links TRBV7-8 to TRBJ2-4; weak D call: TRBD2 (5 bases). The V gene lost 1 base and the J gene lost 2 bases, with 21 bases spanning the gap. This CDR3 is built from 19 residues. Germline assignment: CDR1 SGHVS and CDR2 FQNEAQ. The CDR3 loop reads CASSLEWTQGLLTKNIQYF. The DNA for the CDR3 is TGTGCCAGCAGCTTAGAATGGACGCAAGGACTTCTAACCAAAAACATTCAGTACTTC.

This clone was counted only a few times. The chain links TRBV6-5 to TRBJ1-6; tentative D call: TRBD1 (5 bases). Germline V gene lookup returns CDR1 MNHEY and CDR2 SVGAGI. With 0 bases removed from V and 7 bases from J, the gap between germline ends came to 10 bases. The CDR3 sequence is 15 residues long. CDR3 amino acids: CASSYSQGQNSPLHF. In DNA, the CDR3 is TGTGCCAGCAGTTACTCCCAGGGTCAAAATTCACCCCTCCACTTT.

In nucleotides, the CDR3 is TGTGCCAGCAGGGGTCAGACCTACGAGCAGTACTTC. This encodes CASRGQTYEQYF. V is TRBV2 and J is TRBJ2-7; D is uncertain. Germline V lookup: CDR1 SNHLY, CDR2 FYNNEI. Trimming stripped 6 bases from V and 2 bases from J, with 8 bases between. This CDR3 region has 12 residues.

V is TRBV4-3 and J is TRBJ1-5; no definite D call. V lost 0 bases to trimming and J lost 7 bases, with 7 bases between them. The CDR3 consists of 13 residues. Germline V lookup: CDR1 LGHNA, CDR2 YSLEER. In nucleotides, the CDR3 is TGCGCCAGCAGCCAAGAAGTGGGACAGCCCCAGCATTTT. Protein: CASSQEVGQPQHF.

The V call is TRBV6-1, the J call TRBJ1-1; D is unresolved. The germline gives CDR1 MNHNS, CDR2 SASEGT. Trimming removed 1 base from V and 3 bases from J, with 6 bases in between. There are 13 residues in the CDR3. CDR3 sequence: CASSEVDDTEAFF. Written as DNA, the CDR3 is TGTGCCAGCAGTGAAGTGGATGACACTGAAGCTTTCTTT.

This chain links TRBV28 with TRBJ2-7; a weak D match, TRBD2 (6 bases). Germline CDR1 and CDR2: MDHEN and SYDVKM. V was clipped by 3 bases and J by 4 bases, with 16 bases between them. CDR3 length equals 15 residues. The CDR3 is CASSFNSGKLYEQYF. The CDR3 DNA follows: TGTGCCAGCAGTTTCAATAGCGGCAAATTGTACGAGCAGTACTTC. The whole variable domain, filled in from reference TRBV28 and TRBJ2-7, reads DVKVTQSSRYLVKRTGEKVFLECVQDMDHENMFWYRQDPGLGLRLIYFSYDVKMKEKGDIPEGYSVSREKKERFSLILESASTNQTSMYLCASSFNSGKLYEQYFGPGTRLTVT.

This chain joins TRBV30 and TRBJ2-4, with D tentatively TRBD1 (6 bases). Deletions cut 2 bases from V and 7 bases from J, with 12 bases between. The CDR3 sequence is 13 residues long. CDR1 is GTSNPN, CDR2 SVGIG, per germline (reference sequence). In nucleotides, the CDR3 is TGTGCCTGGAGTCGGGACATTCGGAACATTCAGTACTTC. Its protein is CAWSRDIRNIQYF.

The CDR3 DNA reads TGTGCCAGCTCACCGGGACTAGATCAAGAGACCCAGTACTTC. Its protein product is CASSPGLDQETQYF. The V call is TRBV18, the J call TRBJ2-5, with 8 bases that match TRBD2. The junction had 2 bases not matched to a gene; V was cut back by 3 bases and J by 2 bases. Looked up from germline, CDR1 is KGHSH and CDR2 is LQKENI. This CDR3 is built from 14 residues.

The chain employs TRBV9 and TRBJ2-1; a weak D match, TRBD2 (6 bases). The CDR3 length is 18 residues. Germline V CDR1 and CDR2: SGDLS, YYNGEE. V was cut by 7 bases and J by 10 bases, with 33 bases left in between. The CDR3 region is CASAIGLSEIPRRREQFF. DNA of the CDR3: TGTGCCAGCGCTATCGGACTATCGGAGATCCCCCGCCGTCGGGAGCAGTTCTTC.

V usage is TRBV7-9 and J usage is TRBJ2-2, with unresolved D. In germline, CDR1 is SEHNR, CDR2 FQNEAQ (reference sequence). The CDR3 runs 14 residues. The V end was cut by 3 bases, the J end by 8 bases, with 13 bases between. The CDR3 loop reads CASSFSHPEGELFF. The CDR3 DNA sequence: TGTGCCAGCAGCTTTTCGCACCCTGAGGGGGAGCTGTTTTTT.